This passage covers 8 T cell receptor beta chains from one sample sequenced in a study of cytomegalovirus exposure and HLA in healthy donors. This PCR relied on a set of 60 Vbeta primers and 13 Jbeta primers. Assay: immunoSEQ multiplex PCR; the TCRdb copy retains only in-frame clones and omits some. The sample has approximately 160,000 clones, roughly three quarters seen once. The sequenced sample consisted of PBMCs. The origin of the receptors is a woman aged 50 to 65 in good health and CMV-seropositive.

The rearrangement joins TRBV7-3 to TRBJ2-3; 9 bases line up with TRBD2. The CDR3 contains 16 residues. V lost 5 bases to trimming and J lost 2 bases; unmatched junction nucleotides: 8. The germline V gene has CDR1 SGHTA and CDR2 FQGTGA. CDR3 loop: CASSTGSGGFTDTQYF. In DNA, the CDR3 is TGTGCCAGCAGCACCGGTAGCGGGGGCTTCACAGATACGCAGTATTTT. Supplemented by reference TRBV7-3 and TRBJ2-3, the full variable domain reads GAGVSQTPSNKVTEKGKYVELRCDPISGHTALYWYRQSLGQGPEFLIYFQGTGAADDSGLPNDRFFAVRPEGSVSTLKIQRTERGDSAVYLCASSTGSGGFTDTQYFGPGTRLTVL.

CDR3 amino acids: CAISGQAGEKLFF. As DNA, the CDR3 is TGTGCCATCAGTGGACAGGCGGGCGAAAAACTGTTTTTT. V usage is TRBV10-3 and J usage is TRBJ1-4; TRBD1 might be the D (6 bases). The CDR3 sequence is 13 residues long. The germline V gene encodes CDR1 ENHRY and CDR2 SYGVKD. Trimming shortened V by 4 bases and J by 8 bases, and 11 bases separated the two germline ends.

This clone was observed a single time. This chain joins TRBV27 and TRBJ2-7, with 10 bases aligning to TRBD1. V dropped 8 bases and J dropped 3; count of bases not matched to a gene: 7. The CDR3 runs to 14 residues. Germline V lookup: CDR1 MNHEY, CDR2 SMNVEV (reference sequence). The CDR3 DNA reads TGTGCCAGCCATGGACAGGGGGATCACTACGAGCAGTACTTC. It codes for CASHGQGDHYEQYF.

The rearrangement uses TRBV7-8 and TRBJ1-5, with 9 bases fitting TRBD1. The germline CDR1 and CDR2 sequences are SGHVS and FQNEAQ. V trimming: 6 bases; J trimming: 3 bases; junction bases outside the gene matches: 6. The CDR3 spans 15 residues. The CDR3 spells CASRLGQGNNQPQHF. CDR3 DNA sequence: TGTGCCAGCAGGTTGGGACAGGGAAACAATCAGCCCCAGCATTTT. The full variable domain, completed using reference TRBV7-8 and TRBJ1-5, is GAGVSQSPRYKVAKRGQDVALRCDPISGHVSLFWYQQALGQGPEFLTYFQNEAQLDKSGLPSDRFFAERPEGSVSTLKIQRTQQEDSAVYLCASRLGQGNNQPQHFGDGTRLSIL.

This clone was counted only a few times. The V gene is TRBV12-2, the J gene TRBJ2-7; the table gives TRBD1 as D, unverified against the DNA. TRBV12-2 is recorded as a pseudogene. This CDR3 has 15 amino acids. The CDR3 DNA follows: TGTGCAAGTCGCCCAGGGGGTCCTACTGACTACGAGCAGTACTTC. Amino acids: CASRPGGPTDYEQYF.

This clone was seen once. At one boundary the junction diverges from the germline segment, which might be a read error. The CDR3, as DNA: TGTGCCGGCAGTGAACTGGGGGGAGGCCCCCAAGAGACCCAGTACTTC. Encoded protein: CAGSELGGGPQETQYF. The genes are TRBV6-1 and TRBJ2-5; possible D gene TRBD2, 6 bases. Germline V gene sequence: CDR1 MNHNS, CDR2 SASEGT. CDR3 length: 16 amino acids.

The chain links TRBV11-2 to TRBJ2-7; D is undetermined. The CDR3 covers 13 residues. The germline CDR1 and CDR2 sequences are SGHAT and FQNNGV. V was trimmed by 1 base and J by 3 bases, leaving 7 bases between them. The CDR3: CASSLGQNYEQYF. The DNA for the CDR3 is TGTGCCAGCAGCTTAGGGCAGAACTACGAGCAGTACTTC.

This sequence joins TRBV5-1 and TRBJ2-6; a weak D match, TRBD1 (6 bases). The germline V and J ends were trimmed by 1 base and 0 bases, with 11 bases remaining between them. This CDR3 spans 17 amino acids. Germline values: CDR1 SGHRS, CDR2 YFSETQ. The CDR3: CASSLNSRGSGANVLTF. The CDR3, as DNA: TGCGCCAGCAGCTTGAACTCCAGGGGCTCTGGGGCCAACGTCCTGACTTTC.